These 5 T cell receptor beta chains were all obtained from the same sample, sequenced in a study of OX40 agonist ivuxolimab in advanced cancers. Here immunoSEQ multiplex PCR was the method, and the copy in TCRdb shows in-frame clones only, minus some. The sample contains 40,000 to 60,000 clones, approximately 90% of which appear only once. Source: CD4+ or CD8+ T cells sorted from blood, taken in a trial of the OX40 agonist ivuxolimab. The receptors derive from an adult with an advanced solid tumor such as melanoma, head and neck, liver or kidney cancer.

The table lists this clone with a count of one. The gene calls are TRBV28 and TRBJ1-3; 9 bases are a match to TRBD1. The ends lost 2 bases at V and 0 bases at J; junction bases unmatched: 5. In germline, CDR1 is MDHEN, CDR2 SYDVKM. CDR3 length: 17 residues. The CDR3 DNA follows: TGTGCCAGCAGTTTAGGGACAGGGTCCCTCTCTGGAAACACCATATATTTT. This translates into CASSLGTGSLSGNTIYF.

The chain recombines TRBV5-6 with TRBJ2-7; 9 bases map to TRBD1. Trimming cost V 4 bases and J 2 bases; bases outside gene matches: 7. The CDR3 sequence is 15 residues long. Germline V gives CDR1 SGHDT, CDR2 YYEEEE. CDR3 in amino acids: CASSLWTGDPYEQYF. CDR3 coding DNA: TGTGCCAGCAGCCTATGGACAGGGGACCCCTACGAGCAGTACTTC.

The chain employs TRBV5-6 and TRBJ1-1, with 7 bases matching TRBD1. V lost 4 bases to trimming and J lost 7 bases; unmatched junction nucleotides: 13. Germline values: CDR1 SGHDT, CDR2 YYEEEE. The CDR3 runs to 15 residues. The CDR3 nucleotides are TGTGCCAGCAGCCCCTACCAACCTTGGGACAGTGAAGCTTTCTTT. Translated, it gives CASSPYQPWDSEAFF.

This clone has a handful of counts. V gene TRBV4-1 combines with J gene TRBJ1-5, with D maybe TRBD1 (5 bases). Between the trimmed V and J ends, which lost 0 bases and 5 bases, there was a span of 14 bases. CDR3 size: 16 residues. Germline values: CDR1 MGHRA, CDR2 YSYEKL. This CDR3 is CASSQDMTEAYQPQHF. In DNA, the CDR3 is TGCGCCAGCAGCCAAGATATGACAGAGGCTTATCAGCCCCAGCATTTT.

This sequence joins TRBV28 and TRBJ2-3; the D gene is possibly TRBD2 (5 bases). The CDR3 has 14 residues. V lost 3 bases, J lost 0 bases, and 7 bases lay in between. Germline V CDR1 and CDR2: MDHEN, SYDVKM. The DNA of the CDR3 is TGTGCCAGCAGTTTGCGACTAAGCACAGATACGCAGTATTTT. This sequence encodes CASSLRLSTDTQYF.